The next 11 T cell receptor beta chains were all read from a single sample in a study of shared clonotypes between healthy human individuals. Naive-designated CD8 cells lacked CD45RO, were positively enriched for CCR7, and omitted terminally differentiated effector memory CD45RA+ cells. The protocol was immunoSEQ multiplex PCR, while the TCRdb copy is restricted to in-frame clones and leaves out a portion. This table holds about 2,200,000 clones, 85% to 95% found once. Input material: naive CD8+ T cells from PBMCs. The receptors here all came from a man younger than 35 in good health. Some clones in this sample may be carry-over from other donors' samples.

The chain uses TRBV11-2 and TRBJ2-6; tentatively, D is TRBD1 (6 bases). The CDR3 loop spans 16 amino acids. Germline values: CDR1 SGHAT, CDR2 FQNNGV. V shed 7 bases and J shed 0 bases, with 13 bases lying between them. The CDR3 spells CASTSTGSSGANVLTF. CDR3 nucleotides: TGTGCCAGCACCAGTACAGGGAGCTCTGGGGCCAACGTCCTGACTTTC. Together with reference TRBV11-2 and TRBJ2-6, the CDR3 gives the full variable domain: EAGVAQSPRYKIIEKRQSVAFWCNPISGHATLYWYQQILGQGPKLLIQFQNNGVVDDSQLPKDRFSAERLKGVDSTLKIQPAKLEDSAVYLCASTSTGSSGANVLTFGAGSRLTVL.

The V and J genes are TRBV4-1 and TRBJ2-2, with TRBD1 identical over 8 bases. The trim removed 1 base at V and 6 bases at J, leaving 10 bases unmatched. CDR3 length: 17 residues. Germline CDR1 and CDR2: MGHRA and YSYEKL. CDR3 sequence reads: CASSQAGSGGASGELFF. The CDR3 DNA is TGCGCCAGCAGCCAAGCCGGGTCAGGGGGCGCTTCCGGGGAGCTGTTTTTT.

A word on this clone: This specimen includes other DNA sequences encoding the same CDR3. The rearrangement links TRBV28 to TRBJ1-4; 8 nucleotides agree with TRBD1. The CDR3 is made up of 14 amino acids. Trimming at V came to 6 bases and at J to 4 bases, leaving 4 bases not matched to a gene. Germline V CDR1 and CDR2: MDHEN, SYDVKM. The CDR3 region has the DNA TGTGCCAGCAGCTGGGACAGGCTTAATGAAAAACTGTTTTTT. Protein: CASSWDRLNEKLFF.

The chain couples TRBV28 to TRBJ2-7, with TRBD2 identical over 14 bases. The CDR3 is made up of 15 amino acids. The germline CDR1 and CDR2 sequences are MDHEN and SYDVKM. J was trimmed by 4 bases and V by 4 bases; bases with no gene match: 3. The CDR3 DNA follows: TGTGCCAGCAGTTGGGGACTAGCGGGAGCTTACGAGCAGTACTTC. Protein: CASSWGLAGAYEQYF. Looking up the rest from reference TRBV28 and TRBJ2-7 gives the full variable domain: DVKVTQSSRYLVKRTGEKVFLECVQDMDHENMFWYRQDPGLGLRLIYFSYDVKMKEKGDIPEGYSVSREKKERFSLILESASTNQTSMYLCASSWGLAGAYEQYFGPGTRLTVT.

The chain employs TRBV10-3 and TRBJ2-7; TRBD2 agrees at 7 bases. The CDR3 runs 13 residues. Germline CDR1 is ENHRY and CDR2 is SYGVKD. V lost 6 bases, J lost 5 bases, and 7 bases stayed unmatched. In nucleotides, the CDR3 is TGTGCCATCAGCGGTGACGGGGGGAACGAGCAGTACTTC. It codes for CAISGDGGNEQYF.

The chain joins TRBV27 to TRBJ2-7; 8 bases fit TRBD2. The CDR3 contains 15 residues. Germline values: CDR1 MNHEY, CDR2 SMNVEV (reference sequence). V shed 8 bases and J 2 bases; nucleotides not matched to a gene: 11. The CDR3 DNA reads as TGTGCCAGCGGATTACTAGCGGTGAACCCCTACGAGCAGTACTTC. It encodes CASGLLAVNPYEQYF.

The rearrangement links TRBV5-1 to TRBJ1-5; maybe TRBD1 (5 bases). V lost 4 bases, J lost 6 bases, and 14 bases lay in between. The CDR3 consists of 14 residues. Germline values: CDR1 SGHRS, CDR2 YFSETQ. CDR3 in DNA: TGCGCCAGCAGCCCGGCAGGGATGTCTCAGCCCCAGCATTTT. It is translated as CASSPAGMSQPQHF.

The V gene is TRBV7-2, the J gene TRBJ2-7; 9 bases match TRBD2. The germline gives CDR1 SGHTA, CDR2 FQGNSA. CDR3 length: 16 amino acids. V lost 5 bases and J lost 4; bases outside the gene matches: 12. CDR3 loop: CASSVTRAGGLYEQYF. CDR3 bases: TGTGCCAGCAGCGTTACACGGGCGGGAGGGCTGTACGAGCAGTACTTC. Drawing the rest from reference TRBV7-2 and TRBJ2-7, the complete variable domain is GAGVSQSPSNKVTEKGKDVELRCDPISGHTALYWYRQSLGQGLEFLIYFQGNSAPDKSGLPSDRFSAERTGGSVSTLTIQRTQQEDSAVYLCASSVTRAGGLYEQYFGPGTRLTVT.

The chain links TRBV27 to TRBJ2-1; a possible D gene is TRBD1 (5 bases). CDR3 length: 13 amino acids. V was clipped by 5 bases and J by 5 bases, with 10 bases between them. Per the germline V gene, CDR1 is MNHEY and CDR2 is SMNVEV (reference sequence). CDR3 coding DNA: TGTGCCAGCAGTAAACAGGTTAACAATGAGCAGTTCTTC. Residues: CASSKQVNNEQFF.

V usage is TRBV2 and J usage is TRBJ2-5; D is unresolved. V was clipped by 9 bases and J by 5 bases, with 19 bases between them. The CDR3 has 14 amino acids. Per the germline V gene, CDR1 is SNHLY and CDR2 is FYNNEI. The CDR3 coding sequence is TGTGCCAGGGAAGACATAAAGATACGGGAGACCCAGTACTTC. Translation: CAREDIKIRETQYF.

The gene calls are TRBV5-6 and TRBJ2-1; D remains unclear. Germline CDR1 reads SGHDT; CDR2 reads YYEEEE. The CDR3 loop spans 11 amino acids. V was pared by 0 bases and J by 6 bases, with 1 base between. CDR3 amino acids: CASSLANEQFF. CDR3 in DNA: TGTGCCAGCAGCTTGGCCAATGAGCAGTTCTTC.